The present TCR beta chain was sequenced within a study of OX40 agonist ivuxolimab in advanced cancers. Across the study: Dose-escalation patients had hepatocellular carcinoma, melanoma, renal cell or head and neck cancer. A history of anti-PD-1, anti-PD-L1 or anti-CTLA-4 therapy was acceptable, and over 30% had some. Study-level points and caveats: Normalized T-cell clonal expansion was also low in some nonresponders. By week 6 at 0.1 to 3.0 mg/kg, blood CD4+ and CD8+ T cells had expanded clonally.

Sequencing used immunoSEQ multiplex PCR; TCRdb keeps in-frame clones, though not all of them. The sample gives 90,000 to 100,000 clones, roughly 90% of which show up once; just over 0.15% is in the top ten. With respect to this clone: Its antigen is as yet unknown.

This CDR3 has 12 amino acids. Germline V lookup: CDR1 MGHDK, CDR2 SYGVNS. The V gene lost 6 bases and the J gene lost 0 bases, with 4 bases spanning the gap. The chain links TRBV25-1 to TRBJ2-3, with unresolved D. The sequencing used CD4+ or CD8+ T cells sorted from blood, collected in a trial of the OX40 agonist ivuxolimab. The source of this sequence is an adult with an advanced solid tumor such as melanoma, head and neck, liver or kidney cancer. For the CDR3, the DNA is TGTGCCAGCAGGACTAGCACAGATACGCAGTATTTT. Protein: CASRTSTDTQYF.